This entry concerns a single TCR beta chain. These data originate in a study of Tregs in tolerant kidney transplant recipients. This CDR3 has 14 residues. Germline V CDR1 and CDR2: SNHLY, FYNNEI. The V gene lost 6 bases and the J gene lost 5 bases, with 16 bases spanning the gap. Mixed chimerism was transient after nonmyeloablative marrow transplants from related graft donors. Method: immunoSEQ multiplex PCR; TCRdb's copy keeps in-frame clones and lacks some. The sample holds 95,000 or so clones, more than 85% seen once. This sequence was found in a human patient who received a combined kidney and bone marrow transplant. These T cells may partly come from the graft donor. Specimen: CD4+ T cells from blood (PBMCs), collected 12 months after the transplant. This chain joins TRBV2 and TRBJ2-5; TRBD2 is a possible D gene (7 bases). This CDR3 is CASSQRGGSETQYF. In DNA form, the CDR3 reads TGTGCCAGCAGCCAAAGGGGGGGGTCGGAGACCCAGTACTTC.